Below, 17 T cell receptor beta chains from the same sample are listed, as sequenced in a study of beta chain features in type 1 diabetes. Study-wide results and caveats: Shortening of TCRB CDR3s, moderate but significant, appeared in all four CD4+ subsets of Type 1 diabetes patients.

Every isolated RNA sample was fully reverse transcribed, so sequencing captured expressed TCRB transcripts. Here immunoSEQ multiplex PCR was the method, and the copy in TCRdb shows in-frame clones only, minus some. The profile shows about 180,000 clones, around 8% of them singletons. Antigen specificity for these receptors is unknown. The specimen was central memory CD4+ T cells from blood. The receptors here all came from a woman aged 40 to 49 with type 1 diabetes.

In nucleotides, the CDR3 is TGTGCCAGCAGTCCCGGACAGGGGGCGGTTTATGGCTACACCTTC. It translates to CASSPGQGAVYGYTF. The J gene is TRBJ1-2, the V gene TRBV28, with 11 bases matching TRBD1. This CDR3 spans 15 amino acids. The germline V gene has CDR1 MDHEN and CDR2 SYDVKM. V shed 5 bases, J shed 5 bases, and the junction held 7 bases outside the gene matches.

This clone turned up a few times. This CDR3 reads CASTRLAGYNEQFF. CDR3 nucleotides: TGTGCCAGCACTAGACTAGCGGGTTACAATGAGCAGTTCTTC. This chain links TRBV6-5 with TRBJ2-1; 10 nucleotides align to TRBD2. Germline CDR1 reads MNHEY; CDR2 reads SVGAGI. This CDR3 region has 14 residues. Unmatched junction bases numbered 4, after V lost 7 bases and J lost 4 bases.

This sequence joins TRBV4-3 and TRBJ2-7; TRBD1 aligns across 12 bases. J lost 7 bases, V lost 4 bases, and 17 bases had no gene match. CDR3 size: 18 residues. Per germline, CDR1 LGHNA and CDR2 YSLEER. The CDR3 DNA reads as TGCGCCAGCAGCCTGGGGACAGGGGGCGTAGCGGGAGTTGAAGAGCAGTACTTC. Protein sequence: CASSLGTGGVAGVEEQYF.

CDR3 coding DNA: TGCGCCAGCCTCGGGGGGTCGGAGACCCAGTACTTC. Translating it yields CASLGGSETQYF. The chain uses TRBV5-1 and TRBJ2-5; 7 bases are shared with TRBD2. Germline trimming cut 7 bases from V and 5 bases from J; bases unmatched to any gene: 5. CDR3 length: 12 amino acids. Per germline, CDR1 SGHRS and CDR2 YFSETQ.

The sample holds a few counts of this clone. This rearrangement joins TRBV15 to TRBJ1-1; D is possibly TRBD1 (5 bases). V was trimmed by 3 bases and J by 4 bases, leaving 15 bases between them. CDR3 length equals 15 residues. In germline, CDR1 is LNHNV, CDR2 YYDKDF (reference sequence). The DNA for the CDR3 is TGTGCCACCAGCAGGCCAAATCCTACAGGCACTGAAGCTTTCTTT. It encodes CATSRPNPTGTEAFF.

Only a few counts were recorded for this clone. This chain links TRBV18 with TRBJ2-7, with 14 nucleotides matching TRBD2. Trimming removed 2 bases from V and 9 bases from J; junction bases left unmatched: 9. The CDR3 consists of 16 residues. CDR1 is KGHSH, CDR2 LQKENI, per germline. The CDR3 nucleotides read TGTGCCAGCTCACCAGAATCGACTAGCGGGAGGGAAGGGCAGTACTTC. Translation: CASSPESTSGREGQYF.

V and J are TRBV6-5 and TRBJ2-5; the D gene is possibly TRBD2 (6 bases). Germline V gene data show CDR1 as MNHEY and CDR2 as SVGAGI. This CDR3 spans 13 amino acids. V was trimmed by 4 bases and J by 1 base, leaving 7 bases between them. CDR3 nucleotide sequence: TGTGCCAGCAGTTGGGACTCCCAAGAGACCCAGTACTTC. Translating gives CASSWDSQETQYF.

This clone showed up just a few times. The chain is built from TRBV6-5 and TRBJ2-1; 8 bases are a match to TRBD2. With 2 bases clipped from V and 6 bases from J, the junction kept 9 bases outside the gene matches. The germline gives CDR1 MNHEY, CDR2 SVGAGI. CDR3 size: 16 residues. CDR3 in DNA: TGTGCCAGCAGTTACGAATCGGGACTAGTAAGCAATGAGCAGTTCTTC. This gives the protein CASSYESGLVSNEQFF.

V usage is TRBV27 and J usage is TRBJ1-6; D might be TRBD1 (6 bases). CDR3 size: 13 residues. The V gene's germline CDR1 is MNHEY and CDR2 SMNVEV (reference sequence). The V end lost 6 bases, the J end lost 9 bases, and 12 bases lay between the germline ends. The CDR3 loop is CASSQRGGSPLHF. CDR3 DNA sequence: TGTGCCAGCAGCCAAAGAGGGGGTTCACCCCTCCACTTT.

This chain links TRBV29-1 with TRBJ2-1; TRBD2 aligns across 13 bases. Germline CDR1 SQVTM, CDR2 ANQGSEA. V lost 7 bases to trimming and J lost 8 bases; unmatched junction nucleotides: 8. The CDR3 is 14 residues long. The CDR3 protein is CSAPGTSGTYEQFF. CDR3 bases: TGCAGCGCCCCAGGGACTAGCGGGACATATGAGCAGTTCTTC.

In this sample, this clone turned up a few times. The chain uses TRBV15 and TRBJ2-1; 7 nucleotides agree with TRBD2. This CDR3 is 16 amino acids long. Germline-derived CDR1 and CDR2 are LNHNV and YYDKDF (reference sequence). Trimming cost V 7 bases and J 9 bases; bases outside gene matches: 18. The CDR3 region has the DNA TGTGCCACCACCCCCGGAGGCGGGAGCCCCAGAGGTGAGCAGTTCTTC. Translated, it gives CATTPGGGSPRGEQFF.

This chain links TRBV5-4 with TRBJ2-3; 8 bases line up with TRBD2. The ends lost 2 bases at V and 8 bases at J; junction bases unmatched: 13. The germline CDR1 and CDR2 sequences are SGHNT and YYREEE (reference sequence). This CDR3 has 16 residues. This CDR3 reads CASSLPAGEGSSTQYF. The DNA of the CDR3 is TGTGCCAGCAGCTTACCAGCGGGGGAAGGCTCTTCTACGCAGTATTTT.

This clone has a handful of counts. The chain links TRBV28 to TRBJ2-5; 14 nucleotides align to TRBD2. CDR3 size: 20 residues. The ends lost 8 bases at V and 5 bases at J; junction bases unmatched: 22. CDR1 and CDR2 (germline): MDHEN, SYDVKM. The CDR3 coding sequence is TGTGCCAGCTATTCCTTAGTGACTAGCGGGAGGGCCCGAACGAGGGAGACCCAGTACTTC. It specifies CASYSLVTSGRARTRETQYF.

The CDR3 DNA is TGTGCCAGCAGTTTAGGTGGCGGGAGGACCACAGATACGCAGTATTTT. Its translation is CASSLGGGRTTDTQYF. This chain connects TRBV28 to TRBJ2-3, with 8 positions matching TRBD2. The V segment lost 2 bases and the J segment 2 bases; nucleotides outside the gene matches: 6. The CDR3 runs 16 residues. Germline V gene lookup returns CDR1 MDHEN and CDR2 SYDVKM.

This clone was seen only once. V gene TRBV7-2 combines with J gene TRBJ1-4; D possibly corresponds to TRBD1 (5 bases). Germline V lookup: CDR1 SGHTA, CDR2 FQGNSA. The CDR3 extends over 14 amino acids. Between the trimmed V and J ends, which lost 2 bases and 4 bases, there was a span of 8 bases. DNA of the CDR3: TGTGCCAGCAGCTTACGGGGGGATAATGAAAAACTGTTTTTT. This gives the protein CASSLRGDNEKLFF. Supplemented by reference TRBV7-2 and TRBJ1-4, the full variable domain reads GAGVSQSPSNKVTEKGKDVELRCDPISGHTALYWYRQSLGQGLEFLIYFQGNSAPDKSGLPSDRFSAERTGGSVSTLTIQRTQQEDSAVYLCASSLRGDNEKLFFGSGTQLSVL.

The J gene is TRBJ2-1, the V gene TRBV27, with 8 nucleotides matching TRBD2. The germline V gene has CDR1 MNHEY and CDR2 SMNVEV (reference sequence). V gave up 1 base and J gave up 7 bases; unmatched junction bases: 9. The CDR3 spans 16 residues. The CDR3, as DNA: TGTGCCAGCAGTTTATTAGACGGGGGGGCGAGAAATGAGCAGTTCTTC. Translated, it gives CASSLLDGGARNEQFF.

This clone has at least ten counts. Here the CDR3 reads CASSPYSSRELFF. In nucleotides, the CDR3 is TGCGCCAGCAGCCCCTACAGTTCCCGGGAGCTGTTTTTT. The chain recombines TRBV5-1 with TRBJ2-2; D is undetermined. Trimming pared 4 bases from V and 9 bases from J, leaving 13 bases between. The CDR3 is 13 residues long. Germline V gene data show CDR1 as SGHRS and CDR2 as YFSETQ.